This T cell receptor beta chain was retrieved from a study of blood T cell repertoires in COVID-19. Study summary: There were acute and convalescent COVID-19 samples, and they came from the United States, Italy and Spain. Nucleic acid was either cDNA or gDNA, and it came from T cells, B-cell-depleted T cells, or PBMCs.

As handled by the study authors: Reference gene primer amplification gave estimated nucleated cell counts. Clones were sequenced by immunoSEQ multiplex PCR, and TCRdb holds only the in-frame ones, with some missing. V, J and clone size are those of that table, while D and trimming were read from the DNA. The sample contains 150,000 to 200,000 clones, 90% to 95% of which appear only once. The CDR3 loop spans 14 amino acids. Germline V gene sequence: CDR1 MNHEY, CDR2 SVGAGI. The V and J ends lost 6 bases and 4 bases, in that order; junction bases with no gene match: 0. Seattle participants joined during active infection and were tracked over time.

Material: peripheral blood. This rearrangement joins TRBV6-5 to TRBJ2-3; 14 bases match TRBD2. The TCR was taken from a man aged 30-40 years with COVID-19, enrolled during active disease. CDR3 coding DNA: TGTGCCAGCAGGACTAGCGGGGGGGCAGATACGCAGTATTTT. Encoded protein: CASRTSGGADTQYF.